This T cell receptor beta chain was identified during a study of T-cell reconstitution after alpha-beta-depleted transplantation in children. Study-wide points: Surviving recipient T cells and intrathymic progenitors accounted for some patients' high TCRbeta diversity at day 60. T-cell numbers and diversity, one year after transplant, stemmed largely from T cells that were newly produced. Several hundred expanded graft clones reportedly were the source of alpha-beta T cells about two months after transplant.

This sample's TCRbeta library carried unique molecular identifier barcodes. From the PCR reads, TCRdb called clonotypes with MiXCR, one entry per CDR3 protein. The sample yields 400,000 to 450,000 distinct CDR3 sequences, roughly 44% seen once. CDR1 and CDR2 (germline): DFQATT, SNEGSKA (reference sequence). V was cut by 6 bases and J by 0 bases, with 15 bases left in between. This CDR3 is built from 15 residues. A remark on this clonotype: Antigen unknown.

Sample: PBMCs, taken before TCRalphabeta/CD19-depleted stem cell transplant. This chain links TRBV20-1 with TRBJ1-3; the D is unclear. This TCR came from a girl aged 2 to 9 with aplastic anemia, due to receive a stem cell transplant. CDR3: CSARRTRDSGNTIYF. The CDR3 DNA reads as TGCAGTGCCCGACGCACCCGGGACTCTGGAAACACCATATATTTT.